The 14 T cell receptor beta chains below all came from one sample that was sequenced in a study of regulatory T cells in long-lasting Graves disease. CDR3-region Arm-PCR and iRepertoire HTBI primers produced the TCR beta libraries. TCRdb recomputed calls from the multiplex PCR reads with MiXCR, one row per CDR3 protein. The sample yields around 450,000 distinct CDR3 sequences, roughly 21% seen once. Stated time point: persistent/refractory GD, antithyroid drugs over 5 years with positive TRAb. Preparation of the TCR library used RNA extracted from PBMCs. The source was peripheral blood mononuclear cells (PBMCs), collected when the disease was refractory, from a patient treated with antithyroid drugs. These TCRs come from a female donor with Graves disease.

This clonotype was observed at least ten times. The gene calls are TRBV11-2 and TRBJ2-7, with 7 bases identical to TRBD1. V dropped 5 bases and J dropped 2; count of bases not matched to a gene: 6. Germline values: CDR1 SGHAT, CDR2 FQNNGV. CDR3 length: 14 amino acids. CDR3 DNA sequence: TGTGCCAGCAGCACAACCGGGACAGCCTACGAGCAGTACTTC. Translation gives CASSTTGTAYEQYF.

This chain joins TRBV19 and TRBJ2-6, with D perhaps assigned TRBD1 or TRBD2 (5 bases each). Germline loops: CDR1 LNHDA, CDR2 SQIVND (reference sequence). This CDR3 contains 18 residues. Trimming took off 4 bases at V and 0 bases at J, with 16 bases between the two ends. The CDR3 spells CASSKPGHTSSGANVLTF. In nucleotides, the CDR3 is TGTGCCAGTAGTAAGCCGGGGCACACAAGCTCTGGGGCCAACGTCCTGACTTTC.

The chain links TRBV29-1 to TRBJ2-5, with unresolved D. The CDR3 is 11 amino acids. The germline V gene has CDR1 SQVTM and CDR2 ANQGSEA. Trimming removed 1 base at V and 5 bases at J, with 5 bases between. CDR3 region: CSVEARETQYF. CDR3 in DNA: TGCAGCGTTGAAGCTCGGGAGACCCAGTACTTC.

There are many counts of this clonotype. This chain joins TRBV6-1 and TRBJ2-5; D not resolved. This CDR3 has 13 amino acids. Between the trimmed V and J ends, which lost 4 bases and 5 bases, there was a span of 11 bases. Germline V gene lookup returns CDR1 MNHNS and CDR2 SASEGT. CDR3 nucleotides: TGTGCCAGCAGTGCCGTACAAATGGAGACCCAGTACTTC. Protein: CASSAVQMETQYF.

This clonotype was detected many times. The rearrangement links TRBV27 to TRBJ2-7, with TRBD2 identical over 11 bases. Germline CDR1 reads MNHEY; CDR2 reads SMNVEV (reference sequence). J was trimmed by 5 bases and V by 6 bases; bases with no gene match: 9. CDR3 size: 15 residues. The chain's CDR3 is CASSLLLAGVDEQYF. The CDR3, as DNA: TGTGCCAGCAGCCTACTACTAGCGGGAGTCGACGAGCAGTACTTC.

This clonotype turned up a few times. This chain connects TRBV6-5 to TRBJ2-5; the match to TRBD2 covers 11 bases. The CDR3 covers 15 residues. CDR1 MNHEY and CDR2 SVGAGI come from the germline V gene. Trimming took 0 bases from V and 4 from J; bases not matched to a gene: 1. For the CDR3, the DNA is TGTGCCAGCAGTTACTCTAGCGGGAGGGCAGAGACCCAGTACTTC. Protein: CASSYSSGRAETQYF.

The rearrangement links TRBV7-9 to TRBJ2-2, with 8 positions matching TRBD1. V was pared by 6 bases and J by 6 bases, with 6 bases of the junction left unmatched. Per the germline V gene, CDR1 is SEHNR and CDR2 is FQNEAQ (reference sequence). The CDR3 is 14 residues long. CDR3 region: CASRQGAPPGELFF. The CDR3 coding sequence is TGTGCCAGCAGGCAGGGGGCGCCTCCCGGGGAGCTGTTTTTT.

This clonotype was counted between two and nine times. The V gene is TRBV13, the J gene TRBJ1-2; D is perhaps TRBD1 (5 bases). The CDR3 extends over 17 amino acids. Germline CDR1 and CDR2: PRHDT and FYEKMQ (reference sequence). Trimming removed 2 bases at V and 7 bases at J, with 23 bases between. The CDR3 protein is CASSLPPYEGRGVGYTF. Written as DNA, the CDR3 is TGTGCCAGCAGCTTACCCCCGTACGAGGGGAGAGGGGTTGGCTACACCTTC.

This clonotype was seen only a few times. The J gene is TRBJ2-5, the V gene TRBV24-1, with D perhaps TRBD2 (5 bases). Germline CDR1 reads KGHDR; CDR2 reads SFDVKD. V was trimmed by 0 bases and J by 5 bases, leaving 9 bases between them. The length of the CDR3 is 14 residues. CDR3: CATSDLGGGETQYF. The CDR3 DNA sequence: TGTGCCACCAGTGATTTGGGCGGCGGGGAGACCCAGTACTTC.

The J gene is TRBJ1-6, the V gene TRBV28, with no clear D. V gave up 1 base and J gave up 4 bases, with 11 bases separating them. Per germline, CDR1 MDHEN and CDR2 SYDVKM. This CDR3 has 16 amino acids. CDR3 amino acids: CASSLSAGFYNSPLHF. CDR3 nucleotide sequence: TGTGCCAGCAGTTTATCCGCAGGTTTTTATAATTCACCCCTCCACTTT.

This chain joins TRBV7-2 and TRBJ1-2, with D possibly matching TRBD1 (6 bases). Germline-derived CDR1 and CDR2 are SGHTA and FQGNSA. This CDR3 region has 16 residues. The V end lost 5 bases, the J end lost 0 bases, and 16 bases lay between the germline ends. In DNA, the CDR3 is TGTGCCAGCAGCGATAACGTACAGGGATCTAACTATGGCTACACCTTC. Protein: CASSDNVQGSNYGYTF.

The chain carries TRBV10-3 and TRBJ1-1, with 8 positions matching TRBD1. V trimming: 4 bases; J trimming: 3 bases; junction bases outside the gene matches: 10. Germline CDR1 reads ENHRY; CDR2 reads SYGVKD. The CDR3 contains 16 residues. The CDR3 spells CAISGLAGGADTEAFF. Written as DNA, the CDR3 is TGTGCCATCAGTGGGTTGGCAGGGGGCGCCGACACTGAAGCTTTCTTT.

There are many counts of this clonotype. Here the CDR3 DNA reads TGTGCCAGCAGTGGGGTAATGTCTGGGGCCAACGTCCTGACTTTC. Amino acid sequence: CASSGVMSGANVLTF. The V gene is TRBV12-3 or TRBV12-4, the J gene TRBJ2-6; D remains ambiguous. Trimming cost V 5 bases and J 1 base, with 9 bases left between them. The CDR3 has 15 amino acids.

This rearrangement joins TRBV7-2 to TRBJ2-7; 9 nucleotides line up with TRBD1. Germline assignment: CDR1 SGHTA and CDR2 FQGNSA. The length of the CDR3 is 15 residues. V gave up 3 bases and J gave up 4 bases; unmatched junction bases: 7. CDR3 protein: CASSFIQGARYEQYF. The CDR3 DNA follows: TGTGCCAGCAGCTTTATACAGGGGGCGCGATACGAGCAGTACTTC.